Below are 31 T cell receptor beta chains sequenced from a single sample in a study of radiation and T cells in renal cell carcinoma. Using immunoSEQ multiplex PCR, the repertoire was profiled, and TCRdb retains in-frame clones only, with some absent. The sample shows roughly 130,000 clones, 80% to 90% of them seen only once. Time point here: blood 2 weeks post-SBRT. Treatment given: 15 Gy SBRT to primary tumor, nephrectomy 4 weeks later. This specimen consisted of blood, obtained from a patient whose treatment included radiotherapy and nephrectomy. Receptors originate from a woman aged 55 to 70 with renal cell carcinoma.

The chain joins TRBV6-1 to TRBJ2-7; 8 bases agree with TRBD1. Trimming removed 1 base from V and 3 bases from J; junction bases left unmatched: 2. There are 14 residues in the CDR3. The germline V gene has CDR1 MNHNS and CDR2 SASEGT. The CDR3 loop is CASSEGTGIYEQYF. Written as DNA, the CDR3 is TGTGCCAGCAGTGAAGGGACAGGGATCTACGAGCAGTACTTC.

The gene calls are TRBV18 and TRBJ2-1; tentatively, D is TRBD1 (5 bases). The CDR3 runs 16 residues. Deletions cut 4 bases from V and 2 bases from J, with 15 bases between. CDR1 KGHSH and CDR2 LQKENI come from the germline V gene. CDR3 DNA: TGTGCCAGCTCACAGGGGCAGGGTGGAACCTACAATGAGCAGTTCTTC. Translating it yields CASSQGQGGTYNEQFF.

This chain connects TRBV4-3 to TRBJ1-2; 9 nucleotides match TRBD1. Looked up from germline, CDR1 is LGHNA and CDR2 is YSLEER. The CDR3 runs 17 residues. The V segment lost 0 bases and the J segment 4 bases; nucleotides outside the gene matches: 9. The CDR3, as DNA: TGCGCCAGCAGCCAAGAGGGCGGGACAGGGCCTTTCTATGGCTACACCTTC. Residues: CASSQEGGTGPFYGYTF.

For this clone: The junction departs from germline at one end; a sequencing error may be responsible. The genes are TRBV15 and TRBJ2-3; TRBD2 matches 12 bases. Germline CDR1 reads LNHNV; CDR2 reads YYDKDF (reference sequence). This CDR3 region has 12 residues. CDR3 sequence reads: CATSKPSGRVTF. The DNA of the CDR3 is TGTGCCACCAGCAAACCTAGCGGGAGGGTGACTTTT.

The chain joins TRBV6-6 to TRBJ1-5; TRBD1 might be the D (6 bases). Between the trimmed V and J ends, which lost 0 bases and 1 base, there was a span of 7 bases. The CDR3 sequence is 15 residues long. The germline V gene has CDR1 MNHNY and CDR2 SVGAGI (reference sequence). CDR3 sequence (DNA): TGTGCCAGCAGTTACTCGGGGGGCAGCAATCAGCCCCAGCATTTT. Its translation: CASSYSGGSNQPQHF.

This clone was picked up a small number of times. The rearrangement links TRBV30 to TRBJ1-1; 10 positions agree with TRBD1. Germline CDR1 GTSNPN, CDR2 SVGIG (reference sequence). This CDR3 region has 12 residues. The CDR3 loop reads CHWDRGNTEAFF. The CDR3 DNA is TGTCACTGGGACAGGGGGAACACTGAAGCTTTCTTT.

The J gene is TRBJ1-1, the V gene TRBV6-5; perhaps TRBD1 as D (6 bases). CDR3 size: 13 residues. V was clipped by 6 bases and J by 4 bases, with 12 bases between them. Germline-derived CDR1 and CDR2 are MNHEY and SVGAGI. CDR3 residues: CASRAGAATEAFF. The CDR3 nucleotides read TGTGCCAGCAGAGCAGGGGCGGCCACTGAAGCTTTCTTT.

J is TRBJ2-5 and V is TRBV27; D not certain. The CDR3 totals 13 residues. Trimming stripped 3 bases from V and 5 bases from J, with 10 bases between. Looked up from germline, CDR1 is MNHEY and CDR2 is SMNVEV (reference sequence). As DNA, the CDR3 is TGTGCCAGCAGTTTTAGGGAAAGCGAGACCCAGTACTTC. Residues: CASSFRESETQYF.

V gene TRBV27 combines with J gene TRBJ1-5; D is possibly TRBD1 (5 bases). The CDR3 has 18 residues. Germline-derived CDR1 and CDR2 are MNHEY and SMNVEV (reference sequence). Trimming shortened V by 2 bases and J by 0 bases, and 17 bases separated the two germline ends. Here the CDR3 reads CASSLEGPAFYSNQPQHF. DNA of the CDR3: TGTGCCAGCAGTTTAGAGGGGCCCGCCTTTTATAGCAATCAGCCCCAGCATTTT.

CDR3 coding DNA: TGTGCCAGCAGCTTAACGGTCGGGGGCAACACTGAAGCTTTCTTT. It yields the protein CASSLTVGGNTEAFF. The rearrangement joins TRBV11-2 to TRBJ1-1; D perhaps matches TRBD1 (6 bases). Germline V gene data show CDR1 as SGHAT and CDR2 as FQNNGV. This CDR3 has 15 residues. V gave up 2 bases and J gave up 2 bases, with 12 bases separating them.

The rearrangement links TRBV7-2 to TRBJ1-4, with D perhaps TRBD1 (6 bases). The CDR3 spans 16 residues. Per the germline V gene, CDR1 is SGHTA and CDR2 is FQGNSA. V dropped 5 bases and J dropped 2 bases, with 15 bases sitting between them. CDR3 sequence: CASSRTARGTNEKLFF. CDR3 DNA sequence: TGTGCCAGCAGCCGAACCGCTAGGGGGACTAATGAAAAACTGTTTTTT.

The chain is built from TRBV27 and TRBJ2-2; a possible D gene is TRBD1 (6 bases). The length of the CDR3 is 16 residues. V lost 3 bases, J lost 1 base, and 12 bases lay in between. The germline V gene encodes CDR1 MNHEY and CDR2 SMNVEV (reference sequence). CDR3: CASSFSDSRNTGELFF. In DNA form, the CDR3 reads TGTGCCAGCAGTTTCTCGGACAGTAGGAACACCGGGGAGCTGTTTTTT.

The chain couples TRBV7-3 to TRBJ2-7; 7 nucleotides line up with TRBD2. CDR3 length: 14 amino acids. V shed 5 bases, J shed 5 bases, and the junction held 9 bases outside the gene matches. Germline V gene data show CDR1 as SGHTA and CDR2 as FQGTGA. The CDR3 sequence: CASSPPTSFDEQYF. The CDR3 DNA reads as TGTGCCAGCAGCCCCCCGACTAGCTTCGACGAGCAGTACTTC.

CDR3 amino acids: CAISESGGSRETQYF. The CDR3 DNA reads TGTGCCATCAGTGAGTCAGGGGGCAGTAGAGAGACCCAGTACTTC. The chain couples TRBV10-3 to TRBJ2-5; 7 bases match TRBD1. CDR1 is ENHRY and CDR2 is SYGVKD in the germline V gene. Trimming cost V 0 bases and J 4 bases; bases outside gene matches: 5. CDR3 size: 15 residues.

This chain joins TRBV5-1 and TRBJ2-2; 8 bases are a match to TRBD1. The CDR3 has 16 residues. Germline V gene data show CDR1 as SGHRS and CDR2 as YFSETQ. Trimming removed 2 bases from V and 2 bases from J; junction bases left unmatched: 5. The CDR3 coding sequence is TGCGCCAGCAGCTTCCGGGACAGGTCTAACACCGGGGAGCTGTTTTTT. Translated, it gives CASSFRDRSNTGELFF.

This chain links TRBV5-6 with TRBJ1-3; D is perhaps TRBD1 (5 bases). Trimming removed 8 bases from V and 3 bases from J, with 15 bases in between. This CDR3 contains 14 residues. Germline-derived CDR1 and CDR2 are SGHDT and YYEEEE. DNA for the CDR3: TGTGCCAGTGGAGGGGATCTGGGTGGAAACACCATATATTTT. Its protein is CASGGDLGGNTIYF.

The genes are TRBV10-3 and TRBJ1-1; D may be TRBD1 (5 bases). CDR1 is ENHRY and CDR2 is SYGVKD in the germline V gene. Trimming left V 4 bases short and J 7 bases short, with 16 bases between. There are 14 residues in the CDR3. The CDR3 region is CAISGQGSTGEAFF. In DNA, the CDR3 is TGTGCCATCAGTGGGCAGGGTTCAACGGGTGAAGCTTTCTTT.

The chain has TRBV6-6 and TRBJ1-2; possibly TRBD1 for D (6 bases). This CDR3 contains 14 residues. The germline V gene has CDR1 MNHNY and CDR2 SVGAGI (reference sequence). Trimming took off 10 bases at V and 0 bases at J, with 15 bases between the two ends. This CDR3 is CATVRGSSNYGYTF. CDR3 bases: TGTGCCACCGTCAGGGGAAGCTCTAACTATGGCTACACCTTC.

This chain joins TRBV19 and TRBJ2-7; D could derive from TRBD1 or TRBD2 (5 bases each). V was clipped by 6 bases and J by 4 bases, with 13 bases between them. CDR1 and CDR2 from the germline V gene are LNHDA and SQIVND (reference sequence). The CDR3 extends over 13 amino acids. CDR3 sequence reads: CASSSGHLYEQYF. The CDR3 bases are TGTGCCAGTAGCTCGGGGCACCTTTACGAGCAGTACTTC. Variable domain in full (rest from reference TRBV19 and TRBJ2-7): DGGITQSPKYLFRKEGQNVTLSCEQNLNHDAMYWYRQDPGQGLRLIYYSQIVNDFQKGDIAEGYSVSREKKESFPLTVTSAQKNPTAFYLCASSSGHLYEQYFGPGTRLTVT.

The chain employs TRBV15 and TRBJ1-1; D is unresolved. The CDR3 runs to 13 residues. V gave up 1 base and J gave up 1 base, with 4 bases separating them. CDR1 and CDR2 from the germline V gene are LNHNV and YYDKDF (reference sequence). CDR3 protein: CATSRGRNTEAFF. CDR3 sequence (DNA): TGTGCCACCAGCAGAGGTAGGAACACTGAAGCTTTCTTT.

The CDR3 nucleotides read TGTGCCAGCAGTGAACGTGTAGGTTATCCTGGAAACACCATATATTTT. Amino acid sequence: CASSERVGYPGNTIYF. The chain has TRBV6-1 and TRBJ1-3; D remains unclear. V lost 2 bases, J lost 2 bases, and 13 bases lay in between. CDR3 size: 16 residues. The V gene's germline CDR1 is MNHNS and CDR2 SASEGT.

The rearrangement joins TRBV30 to TRBJ2-3; D is unresolved. Germline lookup yields CDR1 GTSNPN and CDR2 SVGIG (reference sequence). Trimming took off 2 bases at V and 4 bases at J, with 10 bases between the two ends. The CDR3 contains 13 residues. This CDR3 reads CAWSPRSADTQYF. In DNA form, the CDR3 reads TGTGCCTGGAGTCCTAGGTCGGCAGATACGCAGTATTTT.

The chain links TRBV19 to TRBJ2-1; 11 bases map to TRBD2. Trimming cost V 1 base and J 7 bases; bases outside gene matches: 6. CDR3 length: 16 residues. Germline assignment: CDR1 LNHDA and CDR2 SQIVND (reference sequence). The DNA for the CDR3 is TGTGCCAGTAGTATAGGTGGGGGACTAGCGGTGAATGAGCAGTTCTTC. Its protein product is CASSIGGGLAVNEQFF.

V and J are TRBV11-2 and TRBJ1-6; D is ambiguous. This CDR3 is 11 amino acids long. Germline V CDR1 and CDR2: SGHAT, FQNNGV. The V end lost 5 bases, the J end lost 6 bases, and 2 bases lay between the germline ends. The CDR3 sequence is CASSRNSPLHF. CDR3 in DNA: TGTGCCAGCAGCCGTAATTCACCCCTCCACTTT.

This chain uses TRBV28 with TRBJ1-1; no firm D call. Between the trimmed V and J ends, which lost 4 bases and 4 bases, there was a span of 7 bases. Germline V gene data show CDR1 as MDHEN and CDR2 as SYDVKM. The CDR3 is made up of 12 amino acids. CDR3: CASSSWSTEAFF. CDR3 in DNA: TGTGCCAGCAGTTCCTGGTCCACTGAAGCTTTCTTT.

The CDR3 loop is CASSQDGTGGYGYTF. CDR3 nucleotides: TGCGCCAGCAGCCAAGACGGGACAGGAGGCTATGGCTACACCTTC. The V call is TRBV4-1, the J call TRBJ1-2; TRBD1 aligns across 8 bases. CDR1 is MGHRA and CDR2 is YSYEKL in the germline V gene. The CDR3 has 15 residues. Trimming took 0 bases from V and 4 from J; bases not matched to a gene: 4.

This clone appeared a few times. The V and J genes are TRBV4-2 and TRBJ1-4, with D perhaps TRBD1 (6 bases). The germline gives CDR1 LGHNA, CDR2 YNFKEQ. CDR3 length equals 16 residues. V was cut by 5 bases and J by 2 bases, with 15 bases left in between. CDR3 region: CASSKQGFGTNEKLFF. The CDR3 DNA follows: TGTGCCAGCAGCAAACAGGGTTTCGGGACTAATGAAAAACTGTTTTTT.

The chain couples TRBV28 to TRBJ2-3; 7 nucleotides align to TRBD1. The CDR3 spans 16 residues. V lost 6 bases, J lost 6 bases, and 15 bases stayed unmatched. The germline V gene has CDR1 MDHEN and CDR2 SYDVKM. The CDR3 bases are TGTGCCAGCAGACTCGGGACAGCATCCCCCCGGGATACGCAGTATTTT. Translating gives CASRLGTASPRDTQYF.

The chain uses TRBV4-3 and TRBJ2-7; D uncertain. This CDR3 comprises 13 residues. V was clipped by 0 bases and J by 9 bases, with 12 bases between them. From germline, CDR1 is LGHNA and CDR2 YSLEER. CDR3 bases: TGCGCCAGCAGCCAAGAGTTAAGGGTGGGGCAGTACTTC. It translates to CASSQELRVGQYF.

This clone has a handful of counts. The genes are TRBV5-1 and TRBJ2-3; the D gene is possibly TRBD2 (5 bases). Germline-derived CDR1 and CDR2 are SGHRS and YFSETQ. The CDR3 runs 13 residues. V shed 1 base and J shed 4 bases, with 7 bases lying between them. The CDR3 DNA follows: TGCGCCAGCAGCTTGTCTAGCTCAGATACGCAGTATTTT. Residues: CASSLSSSDTQYF.

This chain joins TRBV19 and TRBJ2-3, with 12 bases fitting TRBD2. The CDR3 totals 16 residues. V trimming: 6 bases; J trimming: 5 bases; junction bases outside the gene matches: 9. CDR1 is LNHDA, CDR2 SQIVND, per germline (reference sequence). CDR3 loop: CASSSRLAGVVDTQYF. The CDR3 nucleotides read TGTGCCAGTAGCTCAAGACTAGCGGGAGTCGTAGATACGCAGTATTTT. Based on the CDR3 plus reference TRBV19 and TRBJ2-3, the full variable domain is DGGITQSPKYLFRKEGQNVTLSCEQNLNHDAMYWYRQDPGQGLRLIYYSQIVNDFQKGDIAEGYSVSREKKESFPLTVTSAQKNPTAFYLCASSSRLAGVVDTQYFGPGTRLTVL.